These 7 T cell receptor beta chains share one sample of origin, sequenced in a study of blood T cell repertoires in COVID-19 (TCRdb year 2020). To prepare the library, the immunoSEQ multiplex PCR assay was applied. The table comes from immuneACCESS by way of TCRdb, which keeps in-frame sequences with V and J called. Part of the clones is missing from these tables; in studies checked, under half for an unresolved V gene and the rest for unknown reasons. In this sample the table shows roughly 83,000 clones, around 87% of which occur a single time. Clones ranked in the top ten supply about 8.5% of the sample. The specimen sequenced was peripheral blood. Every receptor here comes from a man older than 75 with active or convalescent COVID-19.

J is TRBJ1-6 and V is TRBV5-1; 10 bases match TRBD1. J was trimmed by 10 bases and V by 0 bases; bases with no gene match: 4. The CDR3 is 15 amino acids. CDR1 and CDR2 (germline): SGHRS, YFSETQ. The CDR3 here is CASSLETGGNSPLHF. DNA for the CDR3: TGCGCCAGCAGCTTGGAGACAGGGGGCAACTCACCCCTCCACTTT.

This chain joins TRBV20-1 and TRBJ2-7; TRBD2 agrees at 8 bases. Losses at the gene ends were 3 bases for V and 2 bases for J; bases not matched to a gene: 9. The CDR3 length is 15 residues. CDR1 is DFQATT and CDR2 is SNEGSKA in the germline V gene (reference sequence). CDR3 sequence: CSASRRTSSPYEQYV. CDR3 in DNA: TGCAGTGCTAGTAGGCGGACTAGCTCCCCCTACGAGCAGTACGTC.

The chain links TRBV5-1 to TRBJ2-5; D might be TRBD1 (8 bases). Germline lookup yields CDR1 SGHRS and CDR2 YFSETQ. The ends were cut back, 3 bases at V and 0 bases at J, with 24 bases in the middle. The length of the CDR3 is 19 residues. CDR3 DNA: TGCGCCAGCAGCTCGTTATTCCAGGGGGCGCGGGGGTACCAAGAGACCCAGTACTTC. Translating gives CASSSLFQGARGYQETQYF.

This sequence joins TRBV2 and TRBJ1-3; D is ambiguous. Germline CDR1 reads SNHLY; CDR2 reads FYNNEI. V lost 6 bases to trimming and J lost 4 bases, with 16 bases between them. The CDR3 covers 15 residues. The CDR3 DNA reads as TGTGCCAGCAGGGAGGCCGACATATCGGGAAACACCATATATTTT. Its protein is CASREADISGNTIYF.

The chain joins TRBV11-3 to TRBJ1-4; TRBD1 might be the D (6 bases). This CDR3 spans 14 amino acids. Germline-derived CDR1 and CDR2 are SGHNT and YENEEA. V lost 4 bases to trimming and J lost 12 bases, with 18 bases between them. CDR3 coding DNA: TGTGCCAGCAGCTCATTGATCGGCAGGGGAGAACTGTTTTTT. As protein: CASSSLIGRGELFF.

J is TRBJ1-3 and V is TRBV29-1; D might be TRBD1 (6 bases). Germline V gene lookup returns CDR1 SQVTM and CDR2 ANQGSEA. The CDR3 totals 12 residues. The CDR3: CSVQGGGNTIYF. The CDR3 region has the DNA TGCAGTGTACAGGGTGGCGGAAACACCATATATTTT. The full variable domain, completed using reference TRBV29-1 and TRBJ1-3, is SAVISQKPSRDICQRGTSLTIQCQVDSQVTMMFWYRQQPGQSLTLIATANQGSEATYESGFVIDKFPISRPNLTFSTLTVSNMSPEDSSIYLCSVQGGGNTIYFGEGSWLTVV.

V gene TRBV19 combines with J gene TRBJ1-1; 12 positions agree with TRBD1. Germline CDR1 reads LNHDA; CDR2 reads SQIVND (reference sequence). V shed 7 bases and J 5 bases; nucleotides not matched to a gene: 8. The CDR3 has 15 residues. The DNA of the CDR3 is TGTGCCAGTAAAGGGACAGGGGGCAAAGGGACTGAAGCTTTCTTT. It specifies CASKGTGGKGTEAFF.